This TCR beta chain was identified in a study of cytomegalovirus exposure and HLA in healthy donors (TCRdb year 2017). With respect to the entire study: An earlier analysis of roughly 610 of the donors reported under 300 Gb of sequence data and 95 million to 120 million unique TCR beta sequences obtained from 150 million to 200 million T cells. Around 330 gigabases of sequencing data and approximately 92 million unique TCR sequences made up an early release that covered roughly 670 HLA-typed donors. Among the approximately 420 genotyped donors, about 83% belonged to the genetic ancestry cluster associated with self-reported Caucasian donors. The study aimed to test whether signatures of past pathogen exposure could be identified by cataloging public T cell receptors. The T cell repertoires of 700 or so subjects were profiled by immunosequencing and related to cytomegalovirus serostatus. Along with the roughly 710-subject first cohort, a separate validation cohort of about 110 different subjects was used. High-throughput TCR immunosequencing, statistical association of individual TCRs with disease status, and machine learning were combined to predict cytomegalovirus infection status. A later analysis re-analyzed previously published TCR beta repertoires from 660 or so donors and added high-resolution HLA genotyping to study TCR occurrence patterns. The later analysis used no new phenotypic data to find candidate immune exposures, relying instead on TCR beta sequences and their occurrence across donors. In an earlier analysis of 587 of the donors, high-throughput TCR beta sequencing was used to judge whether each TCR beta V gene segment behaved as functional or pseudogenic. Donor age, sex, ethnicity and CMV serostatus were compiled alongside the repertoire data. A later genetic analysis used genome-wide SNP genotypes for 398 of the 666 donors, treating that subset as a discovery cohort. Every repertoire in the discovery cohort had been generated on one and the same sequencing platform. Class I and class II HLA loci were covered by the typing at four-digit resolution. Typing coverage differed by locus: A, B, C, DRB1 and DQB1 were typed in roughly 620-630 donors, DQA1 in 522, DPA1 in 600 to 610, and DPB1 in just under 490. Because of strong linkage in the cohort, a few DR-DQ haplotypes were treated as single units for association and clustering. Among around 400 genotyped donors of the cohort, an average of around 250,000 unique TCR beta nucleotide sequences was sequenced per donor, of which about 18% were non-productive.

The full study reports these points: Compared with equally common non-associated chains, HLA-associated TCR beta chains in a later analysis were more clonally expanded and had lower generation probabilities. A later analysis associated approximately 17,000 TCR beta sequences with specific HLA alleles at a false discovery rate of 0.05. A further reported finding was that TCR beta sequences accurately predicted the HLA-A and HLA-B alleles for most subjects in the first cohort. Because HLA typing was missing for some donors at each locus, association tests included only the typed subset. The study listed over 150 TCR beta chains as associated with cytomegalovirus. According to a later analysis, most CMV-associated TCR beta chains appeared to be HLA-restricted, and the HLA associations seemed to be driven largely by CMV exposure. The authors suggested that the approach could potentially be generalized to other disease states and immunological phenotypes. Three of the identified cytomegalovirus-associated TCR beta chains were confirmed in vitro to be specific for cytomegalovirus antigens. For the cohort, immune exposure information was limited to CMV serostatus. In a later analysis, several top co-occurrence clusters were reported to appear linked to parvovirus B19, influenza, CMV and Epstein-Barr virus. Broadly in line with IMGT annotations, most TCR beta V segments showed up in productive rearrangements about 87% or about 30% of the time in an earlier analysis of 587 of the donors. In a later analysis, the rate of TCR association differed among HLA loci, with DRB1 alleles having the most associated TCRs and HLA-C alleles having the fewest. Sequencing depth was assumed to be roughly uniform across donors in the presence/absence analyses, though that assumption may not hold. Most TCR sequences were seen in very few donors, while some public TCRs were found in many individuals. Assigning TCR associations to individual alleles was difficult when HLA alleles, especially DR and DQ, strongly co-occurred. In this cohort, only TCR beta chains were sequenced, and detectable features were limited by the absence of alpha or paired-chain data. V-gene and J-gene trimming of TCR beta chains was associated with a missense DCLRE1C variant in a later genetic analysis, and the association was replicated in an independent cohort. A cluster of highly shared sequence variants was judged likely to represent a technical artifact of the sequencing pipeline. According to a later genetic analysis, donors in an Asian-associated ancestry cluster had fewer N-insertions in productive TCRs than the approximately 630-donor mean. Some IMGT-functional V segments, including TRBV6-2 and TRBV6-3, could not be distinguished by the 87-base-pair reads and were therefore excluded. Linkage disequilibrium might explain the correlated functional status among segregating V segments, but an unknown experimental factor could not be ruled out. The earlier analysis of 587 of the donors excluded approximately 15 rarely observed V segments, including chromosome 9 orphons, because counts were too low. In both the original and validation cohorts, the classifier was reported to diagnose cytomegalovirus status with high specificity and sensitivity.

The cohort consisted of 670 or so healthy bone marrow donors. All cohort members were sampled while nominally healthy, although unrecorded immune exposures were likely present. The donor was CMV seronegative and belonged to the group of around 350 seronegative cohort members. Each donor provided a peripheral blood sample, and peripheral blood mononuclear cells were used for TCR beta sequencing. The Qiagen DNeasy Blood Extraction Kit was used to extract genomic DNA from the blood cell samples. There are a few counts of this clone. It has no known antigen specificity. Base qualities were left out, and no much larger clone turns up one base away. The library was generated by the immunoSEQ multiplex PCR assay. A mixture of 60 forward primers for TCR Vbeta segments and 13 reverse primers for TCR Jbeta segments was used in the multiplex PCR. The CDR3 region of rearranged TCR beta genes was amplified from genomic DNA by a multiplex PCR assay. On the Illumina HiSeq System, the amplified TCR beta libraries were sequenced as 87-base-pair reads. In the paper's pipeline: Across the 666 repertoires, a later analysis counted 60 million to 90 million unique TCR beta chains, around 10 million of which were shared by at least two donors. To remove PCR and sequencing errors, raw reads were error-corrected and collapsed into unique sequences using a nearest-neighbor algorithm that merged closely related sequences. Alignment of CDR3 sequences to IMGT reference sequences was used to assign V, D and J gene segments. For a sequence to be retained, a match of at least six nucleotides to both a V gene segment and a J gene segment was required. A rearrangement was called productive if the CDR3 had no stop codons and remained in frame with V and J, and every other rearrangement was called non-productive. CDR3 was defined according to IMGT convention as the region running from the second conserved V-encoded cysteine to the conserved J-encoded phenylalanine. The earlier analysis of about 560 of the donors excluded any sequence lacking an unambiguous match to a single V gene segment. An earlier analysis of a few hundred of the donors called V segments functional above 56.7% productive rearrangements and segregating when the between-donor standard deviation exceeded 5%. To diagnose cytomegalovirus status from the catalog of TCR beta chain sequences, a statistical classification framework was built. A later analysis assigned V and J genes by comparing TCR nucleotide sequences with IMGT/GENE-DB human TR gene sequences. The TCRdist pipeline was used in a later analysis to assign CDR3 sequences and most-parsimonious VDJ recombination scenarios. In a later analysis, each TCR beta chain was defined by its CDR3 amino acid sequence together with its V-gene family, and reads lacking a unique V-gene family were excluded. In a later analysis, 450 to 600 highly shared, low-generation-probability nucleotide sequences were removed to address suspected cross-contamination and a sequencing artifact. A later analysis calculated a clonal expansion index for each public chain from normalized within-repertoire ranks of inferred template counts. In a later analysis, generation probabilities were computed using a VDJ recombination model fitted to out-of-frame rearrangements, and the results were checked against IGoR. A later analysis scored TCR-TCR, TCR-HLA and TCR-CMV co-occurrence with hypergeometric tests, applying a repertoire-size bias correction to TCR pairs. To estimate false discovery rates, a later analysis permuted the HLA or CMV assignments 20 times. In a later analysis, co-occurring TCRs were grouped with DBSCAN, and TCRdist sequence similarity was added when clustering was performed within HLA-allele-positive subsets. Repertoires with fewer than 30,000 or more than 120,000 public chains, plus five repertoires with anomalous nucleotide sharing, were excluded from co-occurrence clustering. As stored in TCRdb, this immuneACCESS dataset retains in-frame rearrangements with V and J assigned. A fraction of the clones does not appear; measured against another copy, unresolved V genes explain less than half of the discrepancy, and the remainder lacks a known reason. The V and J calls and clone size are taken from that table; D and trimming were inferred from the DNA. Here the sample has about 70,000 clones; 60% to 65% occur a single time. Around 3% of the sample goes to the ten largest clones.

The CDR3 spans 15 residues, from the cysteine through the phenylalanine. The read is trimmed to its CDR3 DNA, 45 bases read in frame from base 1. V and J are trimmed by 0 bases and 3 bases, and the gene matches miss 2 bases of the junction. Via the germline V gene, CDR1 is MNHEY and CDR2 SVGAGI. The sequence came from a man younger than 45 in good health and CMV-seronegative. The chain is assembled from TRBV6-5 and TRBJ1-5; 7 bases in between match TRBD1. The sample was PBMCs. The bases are TGTGCCAGCAGTTACTCGGGGACAGTCAATCAGCCCCAGCATTTT. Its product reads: CASSYSGTVNQPQHF.